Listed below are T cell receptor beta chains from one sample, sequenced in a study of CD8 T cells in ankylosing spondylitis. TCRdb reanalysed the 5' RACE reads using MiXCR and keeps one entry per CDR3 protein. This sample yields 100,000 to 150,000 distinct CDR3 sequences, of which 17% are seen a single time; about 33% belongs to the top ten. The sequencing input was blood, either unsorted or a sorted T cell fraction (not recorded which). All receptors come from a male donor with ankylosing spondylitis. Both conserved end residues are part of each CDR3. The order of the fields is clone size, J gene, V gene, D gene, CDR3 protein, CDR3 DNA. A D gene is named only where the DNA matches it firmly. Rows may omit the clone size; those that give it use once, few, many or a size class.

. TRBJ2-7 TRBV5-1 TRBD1 CASSQGQGRTYEQYF TGCGCCAGCAGCCAGGGACAGGGGCGAACTTACGAGCAGTACTTC
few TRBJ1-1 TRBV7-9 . CASSLVVELAAFF TGTGCCAGCAGCTTAGTGGTGGAGCTGGCAGCTTTCTTT
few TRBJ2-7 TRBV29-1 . CSVVLTYEQYF TGCAGCGTTGTATTGACCTACGAGCAGTACTTC
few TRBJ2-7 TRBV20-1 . CSARDSGGSYEQYF TGCAGTGCTAGAGATTCTGGCGGTTCCTACGAGCAGTACTTC
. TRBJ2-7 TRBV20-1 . CSARNSDSYEQYF TGCAGTGCTAGAAATAGTGACTCCTACGAGCAGTACTTC
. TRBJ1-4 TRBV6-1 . CASRPYRADEKLFF TGTGCCAGCAGACCTTACAGGGCGGATGAAAAACTGTTTTTT
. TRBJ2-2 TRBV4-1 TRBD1 CASSQDSGTGEYANTGELFF TGCGCCAGCAGCCAAGATTCCGGGACAGGAGAATATGCGAACACCGGGGAGCTGTTTTTT
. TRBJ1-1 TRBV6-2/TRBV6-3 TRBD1 CASSYHDRGTEAFF TGTGCCAGCAGTTACCACGACAGGGGCACTGAAGCTTTCTTT
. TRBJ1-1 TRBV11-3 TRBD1 CASSITGATEAFF TGTGCCAGCAGCATTACAGGGGCCACTGAAGCTTTCTTT
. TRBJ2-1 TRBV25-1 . CASSELSHNEQFF TGTGCCAGCAGTGAATTATCCCACAATGAGCAGTTCTTC
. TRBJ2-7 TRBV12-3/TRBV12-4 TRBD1 CASSFATGEFYEQYF TGTGCCAGCAGTTTCGCGACAGGGGAGTTCTACGAGCAGTACTTC
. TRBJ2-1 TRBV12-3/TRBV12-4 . CASSLVAVNEQFF TGTGCCAGCAGTTTAGTTGCTGTCAATGAGCAGTTCTTC
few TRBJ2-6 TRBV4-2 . CASSPGGTGANVLTF TGTGCCAGCAGCCCTGGGGGCACCGGGGCCAACGTCCTGACTTTC
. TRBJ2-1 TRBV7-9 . CASSLSLLAAYNEQFF TGTGCCAGCAGCTTATCATTACTAGCCGCCTACAATGAGCAGTTCTTC
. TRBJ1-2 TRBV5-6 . CASSPKDVYYGYTF TGTGCCAGCAGCCCGAAGGACGTATACTATGGCTACACCTTC
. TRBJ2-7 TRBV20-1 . CSARFLPSYEQYF TGCAGTGCTAGATTTCTGCCCTCCTACGAGCAGTACTTC
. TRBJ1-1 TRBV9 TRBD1 CASSVGDRQNTEAFF TGTGCCAGCAGCGTAGGGGACAGACAGAACACTGAAGCTTTCTTT
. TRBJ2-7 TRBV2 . CASSDPSGQITYEQYF TGTGCCAGCAGTGACCCCTCCGGGCAGATAACCTACGAGCAGTACTTC
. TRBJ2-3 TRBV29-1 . CSVDAGTEPPDTQYF TGCAGCGTTGACGCAGGGACGGAGCCCCCAGATACGCAGTATTTT
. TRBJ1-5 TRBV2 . CASSERNQPQHF TGTGCCAGCAGTGAAAGGAATCAGCCCCAGCATTTT